The clone carrying this T cell receptor (beta chain) came up once. The data are from a study of T cell responses to AZD1222 COVID-19 vaccine. TCRdb's copy holds only in-frame clones and misses some; the assay was immunoSEQ multiplex PCR. The table lists 130,000 to 150,000 clones, approximately 78% of them singletons. Germline loops: CDR1 SEHNR, CDR2 FQNEAQ (reference sequence). This CDR3 comprises 14 residues. V was cut by 1 base and J by 7 bases, with 8 bases left in between. The genes are TRBV7-9 and TRBJ1-6, with no clear D. The sample was peripheral blood, taken on day 0 of MenACWY control vaccination. The sequence was obtained from an adult in good health. CDR3 loop: CASSLGAENSPLHF. The CDR3 DNA is TGTGCCAGCAGCTTAGGTGCGGAAAATTCACCCCTCCACTTT.